Listed here are 11 T cell receptor beta chains from one sample, sequenced in a study of cytomegalovirus exposure and HLA in healthy donors. Use of 60 Vbeta and 13 Jbeta primers characterized the PCR. The repertoire was sequenced with immunoSEQ multiplex PCR; TCRdb's copy has only in-frame clones and lacks some. The sample is made up of 65,000 to 95,000 clones, and the top ten hold around 7% of it. The sample taken for sequencing was PBMCs. The receptors were sampled from a female donor in good health and CMV-seropositive.

This chain joins TRBV5-4 and TRBJ2-3, with TRBD2 matching over 12 bases. V shed 4 bases and J 6 bases; nucleotides not matched to a gene: 6. Germline V gene data show CDR1 as SGHNT and CDR2 as YYREEE (reference sequence). This CDR3 region has 15 residues. The CDR3 DNA follows: TGTGCCAGCAGCCGGACGACTAGCGGGAGCGATACGCAGTATTTT. Its translation is CASSRTTSGSDTQYF.

This rearrangement joins TRBV6-5 to TRBJ2-3; 8 bases agree with TRBD2. Per germline, CDR1 MNHEY and CDR2 SVGAGI. V was clipped by 6 bases and J by 4 bases; unmatched bases: 6. The CDR3 loop spans 14 amino acids. This CDR3 reads CASSRSLAADTQYF. The CDR3 coding sequence is TGTGCCAGCAGCCGGTCACTAGCGGCAGATACGCAGTATTTT.

This chain joins TRBV18 and TRBJ1-1; 9 bases are shared with TRBD1. V dropped 3 bases and J dropped 4; count of bases not matched to a gene: 9. CDR1 is KGHSH and CDR2 is LQKENI in the germline V gene. The CDR3 is made up of 16 amino acids. The CDR3 reads CASSPFMGQGSTEAFF. The CDR3, as DNA: TGTGCCAGCTCACCCTTCATGGGACAGGGCAGCACTGAAGCTTTCTTT.

The CDR3 spells CASSSGLAGQPDTQYF. The DNA for the CDR3 is TGTGCCAGCAGTTCCGGACTAGCGGGCCAACCAGATACGCAGTATTTT. The chain couples TRBV6-5 to TRBJ2-3; 11 nucleotides match TRBD2. The length of the CDR3 is 16 residues. V trimming: 4 bases; J trimming: 4 bases; junction bases outside the gene matches: 7. CDR1 and CDR2 (germline): MNHEY, SVGAGI.

The DNA of the CDR3 is TGTGCCAGCAGCCAAGCCTCAAGACAGGGGGCCTACGAGCAGTACTTC. It translates to CASSQASRQGAYEQYF. The rearrangement uses TRBV4-2 and TRBJ2-7; 9 positions agree with TRBD1. This CDR3 spans 16 amino acids. J lost 2 bases, V lost 1 base, and 6 bases had no gene match. Germline V gene data show CDR1 as LGHNA and CDR2 as YNFKEQ.

The chain joins TRBV18 to TRBJ2-5; 9 bases map to TRBD2. The germline CDR1 and CDR2 sequences are KGHSH and LQKENI. V lost 3 bases, J lost 5 bases, and 19 bases stayed unmatched. The CDR3 covers 19 residues. The CDR3 protein is CASSPTPEGSGRRFETQYF. Here the CDR3 DNA reads TGTGCCAGCTCACCGACACCGGAAGGTAGCGGGAGAAGGTTTGAGACCCAGTACTTC.

The chain uses TRBV5-1 and TRBJ2-7; D gene unclear. Between the trimmed V and J ends, which lost 1 base and 4 bases, there was a span of 6 bases. Germline assignment: CDR1 SGHRS and CDR2 YFSETQ. This CDR3 spans 12 amino acids. The DNA of the CDR3 is TGCGCCAGCAGCTTGAATGAGTACGAGCAGTACTTC. It translates to CASSLNEYEQYF.

The J gene is TRBJ2-7, the V gene TRBV28; 10 bases line up with TRBD1. Trimming removed 5 bases from V and 4 bases from J; junction bases left unmatched: 11. Germline V gene lookup returns CDR1 MDHEN and CDR2 SYDVKM. CDR3 length equals 16 residues. CDR3 in DNA: TGTGCCAGCAGTAGTCCCGGGACAGGGGCCAGATACGAGCAGTACTTC. Amino acids: CASSSPGTGARYEQYF.

This chain links TRBV27 with TRBJ2-5; 12 nucleotides match TRBD2. The better agreement between TRBJ2-7 and the DNA end casts doubt on the J call. Germline loops: CDR1 MNHEY, CDR2 SMNVEV (reference sequence). This CDR3 is built from 17 residues. The CDR3: CASSLYPSGRASVEQYF. The CDR3 bases are TGTGCCAGCAGTTTATATCCTAGCGGGAGGGCCTCAGTCGAGCAGTACTTC.

The chain carries TRBV7-8 and TRBJ2-3; tentatively, D is TRBD1 (5 bases). Germline assignment: CDR1 SGHVS and CDR2 FQNEAQ. The length of the CDR3 is 18 residues. CDR3 residues: CVVRFSETEPEDTDTQYF. The CDR3 DNA follows: TGTGTCGTCAGGTTCAGCGAGACAGAGCCTGAGGACACAGATACGCAGTATTTT. The variable domain in full, completed from reference TRBV7-8 and TRBJ2-3, reads GAGVSQSPRYKVAKRGQDVALRCDPISGHVSLFWYQQALGQGPEFLTYFQNEAQLDKSGLPSDRFFAERPEGSVSTLKIQRTQQEDSAVYLCVVRFSETEPEDTDTQYFGPGTRLTVL.

V is TRBV19 and J is TRBJ1-2; no definite D call. Germline-derived CDR1 and CDR2 are LNHDA and SQIVND (reference sequence). Trimming left V 4 bases short and J 4 bases short, with 10 bases between. There are 13 residues in the CDR3. The CDR3 spells CASSTQILYGYTF. CDR3 DNA: TGTGCCAGTAGTACCCAGATCCTCTATGGCTACACCTTC. Full variable domain (remainder filled in from reference TRBV19 and TRBJ1-2): DGGITQSPKYLFRKEGQNVTLSCEQNLNHDAMYWYRQDPGQGLRLIYYSQIVNDFQKGDIAEGYSVSREKKESFPLTVTSAQKNPTAFYLCASSTQILYGYTFGSGTRLTVV.